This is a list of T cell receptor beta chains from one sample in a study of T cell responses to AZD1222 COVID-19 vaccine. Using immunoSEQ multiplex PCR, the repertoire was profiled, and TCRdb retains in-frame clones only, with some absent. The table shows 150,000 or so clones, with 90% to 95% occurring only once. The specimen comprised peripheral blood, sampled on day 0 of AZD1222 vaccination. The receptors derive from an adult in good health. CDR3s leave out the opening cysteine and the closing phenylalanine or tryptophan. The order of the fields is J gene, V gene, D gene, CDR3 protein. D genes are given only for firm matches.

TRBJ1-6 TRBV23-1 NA ASRERFSPLH
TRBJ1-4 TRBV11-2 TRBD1 ASSPGTGSEKLF
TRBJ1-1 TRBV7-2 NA ASSLGQNTEAF
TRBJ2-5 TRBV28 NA ASSLPFDKDQETQY
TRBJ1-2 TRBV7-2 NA ASSALLGGYT
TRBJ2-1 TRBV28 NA ASSPVPPEQF
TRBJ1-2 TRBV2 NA ASSEEENYGYT
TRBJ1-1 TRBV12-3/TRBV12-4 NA ASSQMTEAF
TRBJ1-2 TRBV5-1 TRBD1 ASSHLTGGDYGYT
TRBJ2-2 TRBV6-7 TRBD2 ASSYGPEAPGLAEEDTGELF
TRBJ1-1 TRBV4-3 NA ASSQDDSGPFGTEAF
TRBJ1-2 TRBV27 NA ASSTGNYGYT
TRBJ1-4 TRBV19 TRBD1 ASSDRANEKLF
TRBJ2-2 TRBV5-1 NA ASSSGRTNIRPGELF
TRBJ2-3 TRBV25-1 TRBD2 ASSVWAGGTDTQY
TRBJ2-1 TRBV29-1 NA SVDSPAGEFEQF
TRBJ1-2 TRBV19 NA ASSVSGTRSYGYT
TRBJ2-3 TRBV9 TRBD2 ASSVWAGVGDTQY
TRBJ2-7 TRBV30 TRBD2 AWRAPGLAGGFSYEQY
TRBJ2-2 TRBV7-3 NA ASSLKFGGAGELF
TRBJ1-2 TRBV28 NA ASSTPGVWGYGYT
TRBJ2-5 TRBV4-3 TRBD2 ASSQRLAGPPQETQY
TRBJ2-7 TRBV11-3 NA ASSLVARPSKVYEQY
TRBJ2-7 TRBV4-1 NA ASSYGETRNFYEQY
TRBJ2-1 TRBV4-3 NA ASSQDEGDGGNEQF
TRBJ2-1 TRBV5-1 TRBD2 ASSLGLAGVNEQF
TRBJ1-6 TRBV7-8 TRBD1 ASSPGAGGNSPLH
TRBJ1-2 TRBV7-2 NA ASSLDFGALYGYT
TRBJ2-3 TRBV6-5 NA ASTDGGAGTDTQY
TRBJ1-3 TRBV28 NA ASTRGEFGNTIY
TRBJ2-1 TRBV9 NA ASSDARTANEQF
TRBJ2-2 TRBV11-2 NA ASSLGVENTGELF
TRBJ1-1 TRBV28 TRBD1 ASRGGQGMEAF
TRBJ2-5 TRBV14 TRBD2 ASSLSGKRVETQY
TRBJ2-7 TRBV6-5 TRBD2 ASSLAGEVYEQY
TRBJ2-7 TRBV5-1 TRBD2 ASSLGSGSGPYEQY
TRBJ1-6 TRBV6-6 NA ASSYGSGDSPLH
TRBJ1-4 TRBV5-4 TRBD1 ASSEGTGPNEKLF
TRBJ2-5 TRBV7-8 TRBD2 ASSLETSGGETQY
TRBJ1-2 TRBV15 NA ATSRDIGTQDGYT
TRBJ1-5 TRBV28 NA ASSRSRNQPQH
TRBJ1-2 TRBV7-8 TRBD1 ASSLVGDRHYGYT
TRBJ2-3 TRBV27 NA ASSSRTVISTDTQY
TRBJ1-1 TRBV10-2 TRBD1 ASSRDRLSEAF